This T cell receptor (beta chain) originates from a study of technical replicates of blood from a few donors. Germline assignment: CDR1 SNHLY and CDR2 FYNNEI. V was clipped by 8 bases and J by 0 bases, with 19 bases between them. The CDR3 extends over 16 amino acids. The protocol was immunoSEQ multiplex PCR, while the TCRdb copy is restricted to in-frame clones and leaves out a portion. The table has roughly 85,000 clones, over 85% seen once; the top ten hold approximately 0.26%. The chain carries TRBV2 and TRBJ1-1, with a possible D match to TRBD1 (6 bases). The TCR comes from a human donor in good health. The material sequenced was T cells isolated from PBMCs. DNA of the CDR3: TGTGCCAGCTCTTCAGGGGCACCGTCGATGAACACTGAAGCTTTCTTT. Translated: CASSSGAPSMNTEAFF.